This T cell receptor (beta chain) is drawn from a study of radiotherapy plus CTLA-4 blockade in lung cancer. Profiled with immunoSEQ multiplex PCR; TCRdb holds only in-frame clones, not every one. Here the sample spans 90,000 to 150,000 clones, 75% to 80% being singletons. The starting material was peripheral blood, obtained from a patient treated with radiotherapy plus ipilimumab. The receptor was derived from a human donor with non-small cell lung cancer who had a partial response to radiotherapy plus ipilimumab.

The DNA of the CDR3 is TGTGCCAGTAGTATTGCTGGAGGGCCTGGGGCCAAAAACATTCAGTACTTC. Translated, it gives CASSIAGGPGAKNIQYF. The V call is TRBV19, the J call TRBJ2-4; D is perhaps TRBD2 (6 bases). Between the trimmed V and J ends, which lost 3 bases and 1 base, there was a span of 16 bases. The CDR3 totals 17 residues. In germline, CDR1 is LNHDA, CDR2 SQIVND (reference sequence).